The rows below give T cell receptor beta chains drawn from one sample of a study of blood T cell dynamics during melanoma immunotherapy. TCRdb's copy holds only in-frame clones and misses some; the assay was immunoSEQ multiplex PCR. The top ten clones hold around 24% of a sample with about 11,000 clones, roughly 87% of them seen once. Specimen: blood, collected from a patient treated with checkpoint blockade. All receptors derive from a human donor with melanoma. The conserved cysteine and the conserved F or W are not part of the CDR3 here. Fields, in order: CDR3 protein, CDR3 length, J gene, V gene.

cdr3_aa: ASSPEGGGEKLF
cdr3_length: 12
j_call: TRBJ1-4
v_call: TRBV5-4

cdr3_aa: SVPGTSGARDEQF
cdr3_length: 13
j_call: TRBJ2-1
v_call: TRBV29-1

cdr3_aa: ATSRETRYEQY
cdr3_length: 11
j_call: TRBJ2-7
v_call: TRBV15

cdr3_aa: ASSARGTTPFNEQY
cdr3_length: 14
j_call: .
v_call: TRBV11-2

cdr3_aa: ASSLIGGRETQY
cdr3_length: 12
j_call: TRBJ2-5
v_call: TRBV7-3

cdr3_aa: ASSPERGPADTQY
cdr3_length: 13
j_call: TRBJ2-3
v_call: TRBV7-8

cdr3_aa: ASTLGGTGSGEQY
cdr3_length: 13
j_call: TRBJ2-7
v_call: TRBV4-1

cdr3_aa: ASSLGYNNEKLF
cdr3_length: 12
j_call: TRBJ1-4
v_call: TRBV7-9

cdr3_aa: ASSPRAQGRGTEAF
cdr3_length: 14
j_call: TRBJ1-1
v_call: TRBV4-3

cdr3_aa: SVGPSGRLLSYNEQF
cdr3_length: 15
j_call: TRBJ2-1
v_call: TRBV29-1

cdr3_aa: ASDLGRSRTDTQY
cdr3_length: 13
j_call: TRBJ2-3
v_call: TRBV7-9

cdr3_aa: ASSLDMGATLKQY
cdr3_length: 13
j_call: TRBJ2-7
v_call: TRBV11-2

cdr3_aa: ASSLGGALGAF
cdr3_length: 11
j_call: TRBJ1-1
v_call: TRBV7-9

cdr3_aa: ASSPKAERGQPQH
cdr3_length: 13
j_call: TRBJ1-5
v_call: TRBV28

cdr3_aa: ASSTPGGRF
cdr3_length: 9
j_call: TRBJ2-1
v_call: TRBV28

cdr3_aa: SVQGYYEAF
cdr3_length: 9
j_call: TRBJ1-1
v_call: TRBV20-1

cdr3_aa: ASSPGRNEQF
cdr3_length: 10
j_call: TRBJ2-1
v_call: TRBV18

cdr3_aa: ASSLKSSGGAVFGTGELF
cdr3_length: 18
j_call: TRBJ2-2
v_call: TRBV5-4

cdr3_aa: ASSLGGSDLYEQY
cdr3_length: 13
j_call: TRBJ2-7
v_call: TRBV5-4

cdr3_aa: ASSLGAADTQY
cdr3_length: 11
j_call: TRBJ2-3
v_call: TRBV4-1

cdr3_aa: ASSPQTGSSYNEQF
cdr3_length: 14
j_call: TRBJ2-1
v_call: TRBV7-2

cdr3_aa: ASSQAGAAGGQETQY
cdr3_length: 15
j_call: TRBJ2-5
v_call: TRBV4-2